The 15 T cell receptor beta chains below all came from one sample that was sequenced in a study of T cell responses to AZD1222 COVID-19 vaccine (dated by TCRdb to 2020 to 2023). The receptor library was made with the immunoSEQ multiplex PCR assay. TCRdb limited this immuneACCESS table to in-frame rearrangements with V and J called. A share of clones is missing; checked studies link under half to unresolved V genes, and the rest is unexplained. The sample table shows about 42,000 clones, and over 80% are seen once. Over 15% of the sample is in the top ten clones. The sample's time point label, in plain terms: about 28 days (+/-7) after the second vaccine dose. Sequencing was performed on peripheral blood, taken 28 days after the second AZD1222 dose. All receptors come from an adult who received the AZD1222 COVID-19 vaccine.

As DNA, the CDR3 is TGTGCCAGCAGACCTAGGGGGGCGAAGACCCAGTACTTC. This codes for CASRPRGAKTQYF. The chain combines TRBV3-1 (or the pseudogene TRBV3-2) with TRBJ2-5, with D tentatively TRBD1 or TRBD2 (6 bases each). Germline V gives CDR1 LGHDT, CDR2 YNNKEL (reference sequence). The CDR3 totals 13 residues. Trimming removed 6 bases from V and 6 bases from J, with 14 bases in between.

V usage is TRBV28 and J usage is TRBJ1-2; D is unresolved. The CDR3 runs to 12 residues. The ends were cut back, 3 bases at V and 8 bases at J, with 10 bases in the middle. CDR1 and CDR2 from the germline V gene are MDHEN and SYDVKM. This CDR3 is CASSLGDFGYTF. The CDR3 DNA reads TGTGCCAGCAGTTTGGGAGACTTCGGCTACACCTTC.

The sample holds one count of this clone. The rearrangement uses TRBV9 and TRBJ1-2; possible D gene TRBD1, 5 bases. CDR3 length: 15 residues. Germline V CDR1 and CDR2: SGDLS, YYNGEE. Trimming pared 4 bases from V and 3 bases from J, leaving 16 bases between. For the CDR3, the DNA is TGTGCCAGCAGCAAGTCGGTCTTAGGGGACTATGGCTACACCTTC. It encodes CASSKSVLGDYGYTF.

This chain joins TRBV19 and TRBJ1-5; D is unresolved. Germline V gives CDR1 LNHDA, CDR2 SQIVND (reference sequence). The CDR3 has 12 residues. Deletions cut 7 bases from V and 7 bases from J, with 11 bases between. The CDR3 loop reads CASISRVQPQHF. The CDR3 region has the DNA TGTGCCAGTATTTCGCGGGTCCAGCCCCAGCATTTT.

The V call is TRBV9, the J call TRBJ1-2; D gene uncertain. The CDR3 is made up of 15 amino acids. V dropped 0 bases and J dropped 0 bases, with 9 bases sitting between them. Germline V lookup: CDR1 SGDLS, CDR2 YYNGEE. CDR3 DNA sequence: TGTGCCAGCAGCGTAGACGGGCAGCCTAACTATGGCTACACCTTC. It encodes CASSVDGQPNYGYTF.

The rearrangement joins TRBV5-1 to TRBJ2-7; D possibly corresponds to TRBD1 (6 bases). V lost 2 bases to trimming and J lost 6 bases, with 12 bases between them. CDR1 and CDR2 (germline): SGHRS, YFSETQ. This CDR3 region has 13 residues. In DNA form, the CDR3 reads TGCGCCAGCAGCTTTAAACAGGGTATCGAGCAGTACTTC. Translating gives CASSFKQGIEQYF. The full variable domain, completed using reference TRBV5-1 and TRBJ2-7, is KAGVTQTPRYLIKTRGQQVTLSCSPISGHRSVSWYQQTPGQGLQFLFEYFSETQRNKGNFPGRFSGRQFSNSRSEMNVSTLELGDSALYLCASSFKQGIEQYFGPGTRLTVT.

This clone has only one observation. This chain uses TRBV6-1 with TRBJ1-1; D ambiguous. The CDR3 contains 13 residues. Germline values: CDR1 MNHNS, CDR2 SASEGT. V lost 1 base, J lost 1 base, and 4 bases lay in between. The DNA of the CDR3 is TGTGCCAGCAGTGAAGTCTGGAACACTGAAGCTTTCTTT. This encodes CASSEVWNTEAFF.

The CDR3 sequence: CASSLRGDEQFF. CDR3 DNA: TGCGCCAGCAGCCTTAGGGGCGATGAGCAGTTCTTC. The chain uses TRBV5-1 and TRBJ2-1; possibly TRBD1 for D (5 bases). Trimming removed 4 bases from V and 8 bases from J, with 10 bases in between. Germline V CDR1 and CDR2: SGHRS, YFSETQ. The length of the CDR3 is 12 residues.

This chain connects TRBV10-2 to TRBJ1-5, with 9 positions matching TRBD1. Germline V gene lookup returns CDR1 WSHSY and CDR2 SAAADI. V was clipped by 7 bases and J by 6 bases; unmatched bases: 13. The length of the CDR3 is 16 residues. The chain's CDR3 is CASKDTGQGSSQPQHF. As DNA, the CDR3 is TGCGCCAGCAAAGACACGGGACAGGGTTCCAGTCAGCCCCAGCATTTT.

In its sample, this clone was seen once. V is TRBV7-2 and J is TRBJ2-2; D may correspond to TRBD1 or TRBD2 (5 bases each). CDR3 length: 15 residues. The germline gives CDR1 SGHTA, CDR2 FQGNSA. V shed 1 base and J shed 5 bases, with 11 bases lying between them. The CDR3 bases are TGTGCCAGCAGCTTAGGGGGGTTGGGGACCGGGGAGCTGTTTTTT. Encoded protein: CASSLGGLGTGELFF.

The chain is built from TRBV2 and TRBJ2-7, with 9 bases fitting TRBD1. The length of the CDR3 is 15 residues. The V gene's germline CDR1 is SNHLY and CDR2 FYNNEI. V gave up 6 bases and J gave up 12 bases; unmatched junction bases: 18. The CDR3 spells CASRETGGGVQLWYF. CDR3 bases: TGTGCCAGCAGGGAGACAGGGGGAGGTGTTCAACTTTGGTACTTC.

This clone was seen just once. The chain links TRBV12-3 or TRBV12-4 to TRBJ1-6, with D unclear. The CDR3 covers 13 residues. With 2 bases removed from V and 7 bases from J, the gap between germline ends came to 6 bases. CDR3 region: CASSLFTNSPLHF. The CDR3 DNA follows: TGTGCCAGCAGTTTATTTACGAATTCACCCCTCCACTTT.

The J gene is TRBJ2-2, the V gene TRBV5-1; D not resolved. The CDR3 contains 14 residues. The V end lost 4 bases, the J end lost 2 bases, and 9 bases lay between the germline ends. CDR1 and CDR2 (germline): SGHRS, YFSETQ. CDR3 loop: CASSTNTNTGELFF. The CDR3 DNA is TGCGCCAGCAGCACCAATACCAACACCGGGGAGCTGTTTTTT.

The chain uses TRBV28 and TRBJ2-4, with TRBD2 identical over 8 bases. This CDR3 contains 13 residues. Germline CDR1 and CDR2: MDHEN and SYDVKM. V was clipped by 3 bases and J by 7 bases; unmatched bases: 2. This CDR3 reads CASSFGGANIQYF. The CDR3 DNA is TGTGCCAGCAGTTTCGGGGGGGCGAACATTCAGTACTTC.

This sequence joins TRBV7-6 and TRBJ2-5, with D hard to call. The CDR3 consists of 15 residues. V was pared by 1 base and J by 4 bases, with 13 bases between. Germline V gene data show CDR1 as SGHVS and CDR2 as FNYEAQ. In DNA form, the CDR3 reads TGTGCCAGCAGCTTAGGGCGCCTGGCTAGAGAGACCCAGTACTTC. Its protein product is CASSLGRLARETQYF.